This is a list of T cell receptor beta chains from one sample in a study of cytotoxic CD8 clonotypes in ibrutinib-treated CLL. The protocol was immunoSEQ multiplex PCR, while the TCRdb copy is restricted to in-frame clones and leaves out a portion. The sample lists around 310,000 clones, roughly 80% occurring once. The sample in question was PBMCs, obtained before ibrutinib treatment. The origin of the receptors is a human donor with chronic lymphocytic leukemia. Each CDR3 is given with its conserved first and last residue. The D gene is left open where the match is weak. The size field is filled for only some rows; it gives once, few, many or a size class.

CDR3aa,CDR3nt,d_gene,abundance,j_gene,v_gene
CASGSGTANTGELFF,TGTGCCAGCGGGTCCGGGACGGCGAACACCGGGGAGCTGTTTTTT,-,-,TRBJ2-2,TRBV25-1
CASSQMGWRGDTQYF,TGTGCCAGCAGCCAAATGGGGTGGCGCGGGGATACGCAGTATTTT,-,-,TRBJ2-3,TRBV14
CATGGAFYGYTF,TGCGCAACAGGGGGCGCTTTTTATGGCTACACCTTC,-,few,TRBJ1-2,TRBV1
CASSLREFGNTIYF,TGTGCCAGCAGTCTACGGGAGTTTGGAAACACCATATATTTT,-,few,TRBJ1-3,TRBV6-5
CASSQGRTGGELFF,TGCGCCAGCAGCCAGGGTCGGACAGGCGGGGAGCTGTTTTTT,TRBD1,-,TRBJ2-2,TRBV4-3
CASRSGTHYEQYF,TGTGCCAGCAGAAGCGGGACCCACTACGAGCAGTACTTC,TRBD2,few,TRBJ2-7,TRBV2
CASSLLAGGQETQYF,TGTGCCAGCAGCTTACTAGCGGGAGGACAAGAGACCCAGTACTTC,TRBD2,-,TRBJ2-5,TRBV11-2
CSVGQNYGYTF,TGCAGCGTGGGACAGAACTATGGCTACACCTTC,TRBD1,-,TRBJ1-2,TRBV29-1
CASSLAGTHYPTEQFF,TGTGCCAGCAGCTTAGCCGGGACTCACTACCCAACTGAGCAGTTCTTC,-,-,TRBJ2-1,TRBV7-8
CASRGFGEQYF,TGTGCCAGCAGGGGATTTGGCGAGCAGTACTTC,-,-,TRBJ2-7,TRBV13
CASSSPPRYGYTF,TGTGCCAGCAGTTCCCCACCTAGGTATGGCTACACCTTC,-,-,TRBJ1-2,TRBV28
CASSPQGGQVGNTIYF,TGTGCCAGCTCACCACAAGGGGGACAGGTCGGAAACACCATATATTTT,TRBD1,-,TRBJ1-3,TRBV18